The clone carrying this TCR beta chain was recorded at least ten times. The target antigen is unknown. The source of the sample is a study of T cells in Graves' hyperthyroidism and ophthalmopathy. Disease lasting under 3 months, a NOSPECS grade of at least 4, and a Clinical Activity Score of at least 3 were features of the ophthalmopathy patients. Diagnoses used clinical symptoms, serum thyroxine and TRAb, thyroid ultrasound and orbital computed tomography. The source of the PBMCs was over 8.5 ml of fresh peripheral blood. Germline V gene data show CDR1 as LNHDA and CDR2 as SQIVND (reference sequence). Trimming left V 4 bases short and J 2 bases short, with 15 bases between. The CDR3 is made up of 15 amino acids. The study's findings and limits: Expanded thyroid clonotypes (above 0.001) were mostly also found in blood.

Amplification of TCR beta CDR3 regions used RNA as the template. The HTBI primer set drove a first-round RT-PCR of the TCR CDR3. TCRdb reprocessed the multiplex PCR reads via MiXCR and lists one record per CDR3 protein. In the table there are approximately 520,000 distinct CDR3 sequences, roughly 25% of which are singletons. The rearrangement joins TRBV19 to TRBJ2-7, with D possibly being TRBD1 (6 bases). Sequencing was performed on blood. This clonotype originated in a woman aged 25 to 39 with Graves' ophthalmopathy. In nucleotides, the CDR3 is TGTGCCAGTAGTACGGGACAAGGGCTCCCCTACGAGCAGTACTTC. This encodes CASSTGQGLPYEQYF.